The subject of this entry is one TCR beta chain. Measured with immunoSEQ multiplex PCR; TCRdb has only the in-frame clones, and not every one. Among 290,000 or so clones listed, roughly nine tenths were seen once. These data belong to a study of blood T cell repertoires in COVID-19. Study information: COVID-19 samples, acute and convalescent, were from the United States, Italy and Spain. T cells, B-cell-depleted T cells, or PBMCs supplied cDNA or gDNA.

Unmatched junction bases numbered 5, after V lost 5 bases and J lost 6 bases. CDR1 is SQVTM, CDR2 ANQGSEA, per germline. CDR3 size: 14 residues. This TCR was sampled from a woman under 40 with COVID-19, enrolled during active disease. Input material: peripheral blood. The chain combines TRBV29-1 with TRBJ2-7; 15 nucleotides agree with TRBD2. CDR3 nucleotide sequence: TGCAGCGTTAAGGGACTAGCGGGAGGAGGCGAGCAGTACTTC. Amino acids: CSVKGLAGGGEQYF.